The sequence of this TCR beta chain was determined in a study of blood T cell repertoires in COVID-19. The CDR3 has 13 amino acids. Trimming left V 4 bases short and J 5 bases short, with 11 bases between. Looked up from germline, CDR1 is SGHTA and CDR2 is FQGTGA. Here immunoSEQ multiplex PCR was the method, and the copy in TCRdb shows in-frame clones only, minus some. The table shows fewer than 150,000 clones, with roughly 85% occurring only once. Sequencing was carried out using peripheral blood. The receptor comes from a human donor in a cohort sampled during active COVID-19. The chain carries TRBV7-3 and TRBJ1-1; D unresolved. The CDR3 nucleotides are TGTGCCAGCAGCTCAAAGGCAGGAACTGAAGCTTTCTTT. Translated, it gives CASSSKAGTEAFF.